This T cell receptor (beta chain) was found in a study of T cells after posttransplantation cyclophosphamide. The CDR3 length is 11 residues. V was shortened by 9 bases and J by 7 bases, with 9 bases between the two germline ends. Germline lookup yields CDR1 SEHNR and CDR2 FQNEAQ (reference sequence). This clone was seen many times. Antigen unknown. Peripheral blood was collected from the related graft donor on the marrow donation day. Study results and caveats: Skin or GI-infiltrating T cells shared few TRB sequences with blood. TRB clonality was highly associated with recipient CMV seropositivity and reactivation.

The protocol was immunoSEQ multiplex PCR, while the TCRdb copy is restricted to in-frame clones and leaves out a portion. The table records fewer than 35,000 clones without singletons, the ten largest covering approximately 2.6%. Sequencing was performed on PBMCs. J is TRBJ2-2 and V is TRBV7-9; perhaps TRBD2 as D (6 bases). This clonotype was sampled from a woman between 55 and 75 years old in good health, CMV-negative, and a related stem cell transplant donor. The CDR3 sequence: CASRGIGELFF. The CDR3 DNA sequence: TGTGCCAGTCGGGGGATCGGGGAGCTGTTTTTT. The variable domain in full, completed from reference TRBV7-9 and TRBJ2-2, reads DTGVSQNPRHKITKRGQNVTFRCDPISEHNRLYWYRQTLGQGPEFLTYFQNEAQLEKSRLLSDRFSAERPKGSFSTLEIQRTEQGDSAMYLCASRGIGELFFGEGSRLTVL.